This TCR beta chain was identified during a study of blood T cell repertoires in COVID-19. Study at large: Sites in the United States, Italy and Spain provided acute and convalescent COVID-19 samples. The analysed material was cDNA or gDNA that came from T cells, B-cell-depleted T cells, or PBMCs.

Of note for this clone: Within the sample, other DNA sequences also encode this same CDR3.

Clones were read by immunoSEQ multiplex PCR, and TCRdb kept only the in-frame ones, dropping some. The repertoire holds about 300,000 clones, with 90% as singletons. Allocation to cohorts depended on clinical history reported by the participants. Trimming pared 3 bases from V and 1 base from J, leaving 6 bases between. Germline loops: CDR1 SGHNT, CDR2 YENEEA. The CDR3 spans 13 residues. Source material: PBMCs or T cells enriched from blood (not recorded which). The clonotype comes from a woman aged 18-29 years with acute COVID-19. The rearrangement links TRBV11-3 to TRBJ1-1, with TRBD1 as a possible D gene (5 bases). CDR3 residues: CASSFTGNTEAFF. CDR3 coding DNA: TGTGCCAGCAGCTTTACAGGGAACACTGAAGCTTTCTTT. Full variable domain (rest looked up from reference TRBV11-3 and TRBJ1-1): EAGVVQSPRYKIIEKKQPVAFWCNPISGHNTLYWYLQNLGQGPELLIRYENEEAVDDSQLPKDRFSAERLKGVDSTLKIQPAELGDSAVYLCASSFTGNTEAFFGQGTRLTVV.